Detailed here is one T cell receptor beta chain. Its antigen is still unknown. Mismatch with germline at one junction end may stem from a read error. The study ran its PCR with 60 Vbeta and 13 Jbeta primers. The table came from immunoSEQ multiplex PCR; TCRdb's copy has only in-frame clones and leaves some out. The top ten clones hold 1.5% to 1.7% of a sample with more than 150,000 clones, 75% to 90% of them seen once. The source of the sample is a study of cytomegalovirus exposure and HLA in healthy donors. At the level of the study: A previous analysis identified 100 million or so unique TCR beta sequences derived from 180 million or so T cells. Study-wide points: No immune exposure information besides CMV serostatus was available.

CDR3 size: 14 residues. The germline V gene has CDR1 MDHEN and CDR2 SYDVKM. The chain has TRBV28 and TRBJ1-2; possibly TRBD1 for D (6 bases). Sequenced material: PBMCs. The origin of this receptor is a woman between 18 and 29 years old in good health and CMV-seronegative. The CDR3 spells CAGRSGGALQGYTF. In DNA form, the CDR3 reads TGTGCCGGCAGATCTGGGGGGGCGCTTCAGGGCTACACCTTC.